This T cell receptor beta chain originates from a study of cytomegalovirus exposure and HLA in healthy donors. PCR used 60 Vbeta primers and 13 Jbeta primers. TCRdb keeps only in-frame clones here, not all; method: immunoSEQ multiplex PCR. The sample shows 55,000 to 75,000 clones, about 74% of them seen only once. This donor's record omits CMV serostatus. The CDR3 is made up of 16 amino acids. The V end lost 4 bases, the J end lost 3 bases, and 19 bases lay between the germline ends. The germline V gene encodes CDR1 SGHTS and CDR2 YDEGEE. The receptor's source is a human donor in good health. This chain connects TRBV5-8 to TRBJ1-1; a possible D gene is TRBD1 (6 bases). The sample taken for sequencing was PBMCs. For the CDR3, the DNA is TGTGCCAGCAGCCCCCGTCCAGGGGCGCCGGACACTGAAGCTTTCTTT. Residues: CASSPRPGAPDTEAFF.